These 4 T cell receptor beta chains originate from one sample sequenced in a study of T cells after yellow fever vaccination. Via MiXCR, TCRdb re-called the 5' RACE reads, giving one row per CDR3 protein. The profile shows some 300,000 distinct CDR3 sequences, 7.5% to 9.5% of them singletons. The specimen was CD4+ T cells sorted from PBMCs, collected 5 days after the yellow fever booster vaccination. These receptor sequences come from a man aged 18 to 29 who received the YFV17D yellow fever vaccine.

This clonotype was picked up many times. V gene TRBV7-2 combines with J gene TRBJ2-3, with 7 bases aligning to TRBD2. The J segment lost 7 bases and the V segment lost 0 bases, leaving 4 bases of the junction unmatched. CDR1 is SGHTA, CDR2 FQGNSA, per germline. The CDR3 has 14 residues. CDR3 loop: CASSLAGGVHTQYF. As DNA, the CDR3 is TGTGCCAGCAGCTTAGCGGGGGGGGTGCATACGCAGTATTTT.

The rearrangement links TRBV6-6 to TRBJ1-1, with D unclear. Trimming took 1 base from V and 3 from J, leaving 9 bases between them. Germline V gives CDR1 MNHNY, CDR2 SVGAGI (reference sequence). This CDR3 comprises 14 residues. CDR3 protein: CASSYFVRDTEAFF. The CDR3 DNA reads TGTGCCAGCAGTTACTTCGTTCGCGACACTGAAGCTTTCTTT.

The V gene is TRBV30, the J gene TRBJ2-3; D unresolved. CDR1 and CDR2 (germline): GTSNPN, SVGIG (reference sequence). The CDR3 has 11 amino acids. V was clipped by 2 bases and J by 2 bases, with 2 bases between them. CDR3 in amino acids: CAWSNTDTQYF. DNA for the CDR3: TGTGCCTGGAGTAACACAGATACGCAGTATTTT.

This clonotype has more than one count but fewer than ten. The rearrangement uses TRBV19 and TRBJ1-4; 7 positions agree with TRBD1. From germline, CDR1 is LNHDA and CDR2 SQIVND (reference sequence). The length of the CDR3 is 14 residues. V lost 8 bases and J lost 3; bases outside the gene matches: 6. This CDR3 reads CASFGRGSNEKLFF. The CDR3 region has the DNA TGTGCCAGTTTCGGCAGGGGGTCTAATGAAAAACTGTTTTTT. The whole variable domain, remainder taken from reference TRBV19 and TRBJ1-4, is DGGITQSPKYLFRKEGQNVTLSCEQNLNHDAMYWYRQDPGQGLRLIYYSQIVNDFQKGDIAEGYSVSREKKESFPLTVTSAQKNPTAFYLCASFGRGSNEKLFFGSGTQLSVL.